The 28 T cell receptor beta chains listed next were all sequenced from one sample in a study of T cell repertoires in cytomegalovirus infection. These receptors' targets are unknown. One entry per CDR3 protein results from TCRdb running MiXCR on the reads. The table lists about 160,000 distinct CDR3 sequences, less than 25% of them singletons. This material consisted of CD8+ T cells from cultured PBMCs, taken from culture after CMV antigen stimulation. Receptors were obtained from a human donor in good health (CMV status not recorded). Some clones in this sample may be carry-over from other donors' samples.

The chain employs TRBV3-1 and TRBJ1-2, with 9 bases lining up with TRBD1. This CDR3 region has 16 residues. V gave up 0 bases and J gave up 5 bases; unmatched junction bases: 7. The germline CDR1 and CDR2 sequences are LGHDT and YNNKEL (reference sequence). The CDR3 nucleotides are TGTGCCAGCAGCCAAGATGTTGGGGACAGGGTATATGGCTACACCTTC. Translating it yields CASSQDVGDRVYGYTF.

The V call is TRBV7-2, the J call TRBJ2-1; a weak D match, TRBD1 (5 bases). The CDR3 is 12 amino acids. The V and J ends lost 5 bases and 14 bases respectively, with 16 bases between them. CDR1 SGHTA and CDR2 FQGNSA come from the germline V gene. CDR3 sequence: CASSPHEAGKFF. CDR3 coding DNA: TGTGCCAGCAGCCCCCACGAGGCAGGGAAGTTCTTC.

This clonotype was seen a few times. The gene calls are TRBV7-9 and TRBJ1-1; D remains unclear. The V gene's germline CDR1 is SEHNR and CDR2 FQNEAQ (reference sequence). CDR3 length: 11 amino acids. V lost 5 bases, J lost 8 bases, and 9 bases lay in between. The CDR3 sequence is CASSPDGEAFF. The CDR3 region has the DNA TGTGCCAGCAGCCCCGACGGGGAAGCTTTCTTT.

This rearrangement joins TRBV3-1 to TRBJ2-7, with D unresolved. CDR3 length: 12 residues. Germline-derived CDR1 and CDR2 are LGHDT and YNNKEL (reference sequence). The V gene lost 3 bases and the J gene lost 0 bases, with 3 bases spanning the gap. The CDR3 region is CASSHFSYEQYF. The DNA of the CDR3 is TGTGCCAGCAGCCATTTCTCCTACGAGCAGTACTTC.

This rearrangement joins TRBV19 to TRBJ2-1; 9 nucleotides agree with TRBD1. CDR1 is LNHDA, CDR2 SQIVND, per germline (reference sequence). The CDR3 extends over 17 amino acids. V dropped 3 bases and J dropped 3; count of bases not matched to a gene: 9. The CDR3 sequence is CASSMNTGTGFYNEQFF. Written as DNA, the CDR3 is TGTGCCAGTAGTATGAACACCGGGACAGGGTTCTACAATGAGCAGTTCTTC.

This clonotype has more than one count but fewer than ten. The chain has TRBV6-5 and TRBJ1-1; the D is unclear. Trimming stripped 0 bases from V and 0 bases from J, with 8 bases between. CDR1 and CDR2 from the germline V gene are MNHEY and SVGAGI. The CDR3 length is 15 residues. CDR3 amino acids: CASSYSYTVNTEAFF. The CDR3 DNA reads TGTGCCAGCAGTTACTCGTACACGGTGAACACTGAAGCTTTCTTT.

This chain's CDR3 is CASGGNLAGLLSYNEQFF. The CDR3 coding sequence is TGTGCCAGCGGCGGGAATTTAGCGGGGCTCCTCTCCTACAATGAGCAGTTCTTC. The V and J genes are TRBV6-2 or TRBV6-3 and TRBJ2-1; 8 bases match TRBD2. The CDR3 is 18 amino acids. Per the germline V gene, CDR1 is MNHEY and CDR2 is SVGEGT. Losses at the gene ends were 8 bases for V and 0 bases for J; bases not matched to a gene: 15.

This clonotype was counted between two and nine times. The chain has TRBV7-2 and TRBJ2-1; D might be TRBD1 (8 bases). The CDR3 runs 19 residues. V was cut by 1 base and J by 7 bases, with 26 bases left in between. Germline V gene data show CDR1 as SGHTA and CDR2 as FQGNSA. CDR3 nucleotide sequence: TGTGCCAGCAGCTTAGGGACAGGGTGGGACGGGGGGAAAATGAATGAGCAGTTCTTC. Its translation is CASSLGTGWDGGKMNEQFF.

The rearrangement joins TRBV7-2 to TRBJ1-3; the match to TRBD1 covers 7 bases. With 2 bases clipped from V and 8 bases from J, the junction kept 18 bases outside the gene matches. The germline CDR1 and CDR2 sequences are SGHTA and FQGNSA. The CDR3 has 18 residues. In DNA, the CDR3 is TGTGCCAGCAGCTTATCGGCTGGCGACAGGGAAACTGGTTACACCATATATTTT. Amino acid sequence: CASSLSAGDRETGYTIYF. Using reference TRBV7-2 and TRBJ1-3 for the parts outside the CDR3, the full variable domain is GAGVSQSPSNKVTEKGKDVELRCDPISGHTALYWYRQSLGQGLEFLIYFQGNSAPDKSGLPSDRFSAERTGGSVSTLTIQRTQQEDSAVYLCASSLSAGDRETGYTIYFGEGSWLTVV.

This chain uses TRBV6-1 with TRBJ2-7; no firm D call. V was clipped by 3 bases and J by 3 bases, with 12 bases between them. The CDR3 loop spans 14 amino acids. From germline, CDR1 is MNHNS and CDR2 SASEGT. DNA of the CDR3: TGTGCCAGCAGTGAGGTTTGGGGATTCTACGAGCAGTACTTC. It specifies CASSEVWGFYEQYF.

This clonotype showed up just once. The genes are TRBV4-1 and TRBJ2-7; 7 nucleotides match TRBD1. The J segment lost 4 bases and the V segment lost 1 base, leaving 10 bases of the junction unmatched. The CDR3 is 16 residues long. Germline V lookup: CDR1 MGHRA, CDR2 YSYEKL. The DNA of the CDR3 is TGCGCCAGCAGCCAAGGGGGAGACAGGGCCACATACGAGCAGTACTTC. It encodes CASSQGGDRATYEQYF.

This clonotype was seen once. Lacking the conserved final phenylalanine or tryptophan, this CDR3 likely reflects a read error. This chain uses TRBV7-2 with TRBJ1-5, with TRBD1 matching over 7 bases. V lost 5 bases to trimming and J lost 7 bases; unmatched junction nucleotides: 8. Germline V gene lookup returns CDR1 SGHTA and CDR2 FQGNSA. The CDR3 has 14 amino acids. The CDR3 nucleotides are TGTGCCAGCAGCCTCGGACAGGCGGTACAGCCCCAGCATGTT. The encoded protein is CASSLGQAVQPQHV.

The gene calls are TRBV7-8 and TRBJ1-1; 10 nucleotides match TRBD1. Germline trimming cut 3 bases from V and 5 bases from J; bases unmatched to any gene: 6. This CDR3 is 15 amino acids long. Germline V gene data show CDR1 as SGHVS and CDR2 as FQNEAQ. DNA for the CDR3: TGTGCCAGCAGCTTGCGACAGGGGGCGCGGACTGAAGCTTTCTTT. Its protein is CASSLRQGARTEAFF.

This chain connects TRBV5-5 to TRBJ2-7; D may be TRBD1 or TRBD2 (5 bases each). CDR1 SGHKS and CDR2 YYEKEE come from the germline V gene (reference sequence). This CDR3 has 16 amino acids. V lost 0 bases, J lost 0 bases, and 13 bases lay in between. CDR3 bases: TGTGCCAGCAGCTTGGCCAGGGACCCAACCTCCTACGAGCAGTACTTC. It specifies CASSLARDPTSYEQYF.

The CDR3 reads CASSDKSSGQGFFYF. CDR3 DNA sequence: TGTGCCAGCAGCGATAAAAGTTCGGGACAGGGTTTTTTTTACTTC. The chain combines TRBV7-9 with TRBJ2-7; 9 bases match TRBD1. With V trimmed by 5 bases and J by 13 bases, 18 bases remained unmatched. The germline CDR1 and CDR2 sequences are SEHNR and FQNEAQ (reference sequence). CDR3 length: 15 amino acids.

The CDR3 spells CATSDLTSGNTGELFF. The CDR3 coding sequence is TGTGCCACCAGTGACCTGACTAGCGGTAACACCGGGGAGCTGTTTTTT. The rearrangement joins TRBV24-1 to TRBJ2-2; TRBD2 agrees at 9 bases. With 4 bases clipped from V and 2 bases from J, the junction kept 4 bases outside the gene matches. This CDR3 comprises 16 residues. Looked up from germline, CDR1 is KGHDR and CDR2 is SFDVKD.

This clonotype was seen more than once but under ten times. The V call is TRBV14, the J call TRBJ1-3; D gene unclear. The CDR3 length is 15 residues. Per the germline V gene, CDR1 is SGHDN and CDR2 is FVKESK. Trimming took 1 base from V and 2 from J, leaving 9 bases between them. The CDR3 DNA sequence: TGTGCCAGCAGCCAAGCGCGCGCGACTGGAAACACCATATATTTT. The encoded protein is CASSQARATGNTIYF.

This clonotype was detected many times. The chain carries TRBV6-5 and TRBJ1-4; D unclear. Germline CDR1 MNHEY, CDR2 SVGAGI. Trimming took 0 bases from V and 8 from J, leaving 13 bases between them. This CDR3 has 15 amino acids. For the CDR3, the DNA is TGTGCCAGCAGTTACTCATCAGGATTTGTCGAAAAACTGTTTTTT. Encoded protein: CASSYSSGFVEKLFF.

About this clonotype: The junction differs from germline at one of its ends, possibly a read error. The rearrangement joins TRBV7-7 to TRBJ1-1; D gene ambiguous. The germline V gene encodes CDR1 SSHAT and CDR2 FNYEAQ (reference sequence). The CDR3 has 12 amino acids. In nucleotides, the CDR3 is TGTGCTAGCAGGCCCGGAAACACTGAAGCTTTCTTT. Translated: CASRPGNTEAFF.

This clonotype was counted at least ten times. For the CDR3, the DNA is TGTGCCAGTAGTTACCGGGACAGGGGCAATCAGCCCCAGCATTTT. Its translation is CASSYRDRGNQPQHF. V gene TRBV19 combines with J gene TRBJ1-5, with 9 positions matching TRBD1. This CDR3 spans 15 amino acids. After removal of 5 bases from V and 2 bases from J, the junction contained 4 bases not matched to a gene. Germline loops: CDR1 LNHDA, CDR2 SQIVND (reference sequence). Using reference TRBV19 and TRBJ1-5 for the parts outside the CDR3, the full variable domain is DGGITQSPKYLFRKEGQNVTLSCEQNLNHDAMYWYRQDPGQGLRLIYYSQIVNDFQKGDIAEGYSVSREKKESFPLTVTSAQKNPTAFYLCASSYRDRGNQPQHFGDGTRLSIL.

V is TRBV7-8 and J is TRBJ1-1; TRBD1 aligns across 7 bases. Per the germline V gene, CDR1 is SGHVS and CDR2 is FQNEAQ. V shed 3 bases, J shed 2 bases, and the junction held 15 bases outside the gene matches. The CDR3 length is 18 residues. The DNA of the CDR3 is TGTGCCAGCAGCTTCGGTTTTGGTGGAGGGGGCGGCAACACTGAAGCTTTCTTT. It yields the protein CASSFGFGGGGGNTEAFF. The full variable domain, its missing parts supplied by reference TRBV7-8 and TRBJ1-1, is GAGVSQSPRYKVAKRGQDVALRCDPISGHVSLFWYQQALGQGPEFLTYFQNEAQLDKSGLPSDRFFAERPEGSVSTLKIQRTQQEDSAVYLCASSFGFGGGGGNTEAFFGQGTRLTVV.

This clonotype has just one count. The chain has TRBV7-2 and TRBJ1-3; 7 bases fit TRBD1. Germline values: CDR1 SGHTA, CDR2 FQGNSA. There are 16 residues in the CDR3. V gave up 5 bases and J gave up 6 bases; unmatched junction bases: 13. The CDR3 sequence: CASSQTLTGNKNTIYF. DNA of the CDR3: TGTGCCAGCAGCCAAACGTTGACAGGGAATAAAAACACCATATATTTT.

This clonotype has only a few counts. The chain couples TRBV7-9 to TRBJ1-1, with D perhaps TRBD1 (5 bases). This CDR3 is built from 14 residues. Deletions cut 6 bases from V and 6 bases from J, with 17 bases between. Germline loops: CDR1 SEHNR, CDR2 FQNEAQ (reference sequence). The CDR3 here is CASSSPRDPSEAFF. The CDR3 coding sequence is TGTGCCAGCAGTAGCCCCCGGGACCCCTCTGAAGCTTTCTTT.

The chain couples TRBV27 to TRBJ2-3, with D possibly TRBD1 on 6 matching bases. Germline V lookup: CDR1 MNHEY, CDR2 SMNVEV (reference sequence). The germline V and J ends were trimmed by 4 bases and 3 bases, with 17 bases remaining between them. The CDR3 extends over 16 amino acids. CDR3 nucleotide sequence: TGTGCCAGCAGTTCGACCAGACAGGTCCCTACAGATACGCAGTATTTT. This codes for CASSSTRQVPTDTQYF.

This clonotype has only a few counts. The J gene is TRBJ2-1, the V gene TRBV27, with 7 bases that match TRBD2. The germline CDR1 and CDR2 sequences are MNHEY and SMNVEV (reference sequence). The CDR3 spans 15 residues. V was clipped by 1 base and J by 3 bases; unmatched bases: 3. In nucleotides, the CDR3 is TGTGCCAGCAGTTTATTGAGCGGGGACTACAATGAGCAGTTCTTC. This sequence encodes CASSLLSGDYNEQFF.

The chain joins TRBV29-1 to TRBJ1-2; no reliable D call. The V gene lost 3 bases and the J gene lost 6 bases, with 8 bases spanning the gap. Germline V gene lookup returns CDR1 SQVTM and CDR2 ANQGSEA. The CDR3 contains 11 residues. The CDR3 loop is CSVDVGNGYTF. CDR3 sequence (DNA): TGCAGCGTTGATGTCGGGAATGGCTACACCTTC.

The chain carries TRBV5-1 and TRBJ1-1, with 9 bases aligning to TRBD1. V shed 4 bases and J 3 bases; nucleotides not matched to a gene: 7. This CDR3 comprises 15 residues. CDR1 and CDR2 (germline): SGHRS, YFSETQ. CDR3 nucleotides: TGCGCCAGCAGCCCCCGACAGGGGGGATACACTGAAGCTTTCTTT. The encoded protein is CASSPRQGGYTEAFF. Together with reference TRBV5-1 and TRBJ1-1, the CDR3 gives the full variable domain: KAGVTQTPRYLIKTRGQQVTLSCSPISGHRSVSWYQQTPGQGLQFLFEYFSETQRNKGNFPGRFSGRQFSNSRSEMNVSTLELGDSALYLCASSPRQGGYTEAFFGQGTRLTVV.

This clonotype turned up a few times. The genes are TRBV9 and TRBJ2-3, with D perhaps matching TRBD2 (5 bases). Germline loops: CDR1 SGDLS, CDR2 YYNGEE. V lost 7 bases to trimming and J lost 6 bases, with 15 bases between them. The CDR3 extends over 13 amino acids. The CDR3 here is CASEGRRSDTQYF. CDR3 coding DNA: TGTGCCAGCGAGGGCCGGAGATCGGATACGCAGTATTTT.